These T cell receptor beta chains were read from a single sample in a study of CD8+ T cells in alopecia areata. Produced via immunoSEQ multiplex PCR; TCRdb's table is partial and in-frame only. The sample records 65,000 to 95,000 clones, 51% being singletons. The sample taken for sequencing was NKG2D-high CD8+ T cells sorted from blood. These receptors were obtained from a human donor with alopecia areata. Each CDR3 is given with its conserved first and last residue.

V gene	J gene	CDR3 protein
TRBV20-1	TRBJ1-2	CSAPYGYTF
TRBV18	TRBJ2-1	CASSPATDYNEQFF
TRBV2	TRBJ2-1	CASSESGTGWNEQFF
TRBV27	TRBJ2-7	CASRGAGGSSYEQYF
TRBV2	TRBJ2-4	CASRGSFGYF
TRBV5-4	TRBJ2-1	CASHSRTGDNEQFF
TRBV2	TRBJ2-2	CASSDYTGELFF
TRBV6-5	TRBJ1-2	CASSYEGIDGYTF
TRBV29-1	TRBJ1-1	CSVESRGAEAFF
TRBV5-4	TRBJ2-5	CASSSSREMRPQETQYF
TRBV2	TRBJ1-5	CASSEGQGKQPQHF
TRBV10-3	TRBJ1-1	CAIRQDVGATEAFF
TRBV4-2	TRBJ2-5	CASSQEAGQETQYF
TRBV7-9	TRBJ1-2	CASSSTEGGTYGYTF
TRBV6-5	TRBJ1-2	CASTSGYGYTF
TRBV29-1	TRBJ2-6	CSVVGPGLAGGSSGANVLTF
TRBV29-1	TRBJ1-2	CSVEVHRAEGYTF
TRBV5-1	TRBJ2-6	CASSSLGRLSGANVLTF
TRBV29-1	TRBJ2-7	CSVVFRGSSYEQYF
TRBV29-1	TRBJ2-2	CSVEEGNGELFF
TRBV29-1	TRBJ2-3	CSVEGALRGSDTQYF
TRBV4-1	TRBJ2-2	CASSQGTFWELFF
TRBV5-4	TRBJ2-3	CASSRGSRWLDF
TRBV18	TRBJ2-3	CASSPPTLGDTQYF
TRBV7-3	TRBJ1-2	CASSPEGGGTYGYTF
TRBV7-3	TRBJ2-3	CASSLFSTDTQYF
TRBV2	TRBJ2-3	CASSEALVRSDTQYF
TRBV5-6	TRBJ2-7	CASSLRQTYEQYF
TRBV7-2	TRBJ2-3	CSESLAGGFTDTQYF
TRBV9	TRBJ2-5	CASSVAGPGGETQYF
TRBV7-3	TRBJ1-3	CASSSNFSGNTIYF
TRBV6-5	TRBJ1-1	CASSPGAEAFF
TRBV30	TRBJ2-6	CAGRTGGYSGANVLTF
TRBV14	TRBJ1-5	CASSQGEQPQHF
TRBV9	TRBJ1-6	CASSANPGQGGSPLHF
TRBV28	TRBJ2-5	CASRSGYRETQYF
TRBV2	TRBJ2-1	CASSEKGAWDNEQFF
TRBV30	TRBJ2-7	CAWIAGRGSPEQYF
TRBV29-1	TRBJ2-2	CSVVAAGELFF
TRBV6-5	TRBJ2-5	CASSPEPREAETQYF